This T cell receptor (beta chain) comes out of a study of graft-versus-host responses after intestinal transplantation. About the study: Each transplant was multivisceral, liver-intestinal, or isolated intestinal. Recipients were all induced with anti-thymocyte globulin, then given tacrolimus and steroids for about 3 years.

Bone marrow was aspirated after transplant. It came from the posterior iliac crest or another site. Data came from immunoSEQ multiplex PCR; TCRdb stores just in-frame clones and leaves some out. Of roughly 70,000 clones detected, roughly 89% appear once; the ten largest clones hold 6.5% to 7%. Study-wide results and limits: Peak levels of circulating GvH clones tracked with early post-transplant HvG declines.

Concerning this clone: Its cognate antigen is unknown.

Germline V gives CDR1 MNHEY, CDR2 SVGAGI. V gave up 3 bases and J gave up 4 bases, with 3 bases separating them. This CDR3 is 11 amino acids long. The chain uses TRBV6-5 and TRBJ1-2; D gene unclear. This specimen was bone marrow, taken 734 days after intestinal transplantation. The clonotype comes from a human patient who received an intestinal transplant, so some T cells may come from the graft donor. The CDR3 nucleotides read TGTGCCAGCAGTTATATCTATGGCTACACCTTC. This translates into CASSYIYGYTF.